This TCR beta chain was documented in a study of neurological immune-mediated disorders. General study points: TCR clonal expansion peaked in HTLV-1-associated myelopathy patients and was lowest in multiple sclerosis patients.

It was from 2 million PBMCs stored at -80 C that the unsorted libraries were obtained. Synthesis of cDNA was performed by 5'RACE using 10-nucleotide random UMIs. One entry per CDR3 protein results from TCRdb running MiXCR on the 5' RACE reads. The sample holds roughly 70,000 distinct CDR3 sequences; 3.5% to 5% are singletons and the top ten take 1% to 1.5%. This clonotype was counted at least ten times. No antigen is known for it. Germline values: CDR1 ENHRY, CDR2 SYGVKD. Unmatched junction bases numbered 5, after V lost 5 bases and J lost 5 bases. The CDR3 loop spans 14 amino acids. The chain couples TRBV10-3 to TRBJ2-2; the match to TRBD1 covers 7 bases. The sequencing input was PBMCs. The sequence came from a young man with multiple sclerosis. CDR3 DNA sequence: TGTGCCATCAGTATAGCAGGGGGTACCGGGGAGCTGTTTTTT. It yields the protein CAISIAGGTGELFF.